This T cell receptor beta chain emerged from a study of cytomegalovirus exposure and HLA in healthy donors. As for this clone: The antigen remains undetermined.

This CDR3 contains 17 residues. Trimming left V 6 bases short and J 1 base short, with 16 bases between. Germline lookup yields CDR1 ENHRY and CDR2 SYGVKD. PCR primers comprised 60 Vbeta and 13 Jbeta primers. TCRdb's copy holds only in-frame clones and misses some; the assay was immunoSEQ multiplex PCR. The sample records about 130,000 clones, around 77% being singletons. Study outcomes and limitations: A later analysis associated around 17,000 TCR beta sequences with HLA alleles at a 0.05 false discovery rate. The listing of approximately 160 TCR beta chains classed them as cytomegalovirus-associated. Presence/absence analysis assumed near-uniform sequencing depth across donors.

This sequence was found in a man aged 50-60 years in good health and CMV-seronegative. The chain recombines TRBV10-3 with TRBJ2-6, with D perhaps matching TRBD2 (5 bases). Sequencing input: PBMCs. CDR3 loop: CAISVLGGRSGANVLTF. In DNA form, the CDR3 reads TGTGCCATCAGCGTCCTAGGAGGTCGGTCTGGGGCCAACGTCCTGACTTTC.